This TCR beta chain came from a study of graft-versus-host responses after intestinal transplantation (dated by TCRdb to 2020 to 2023). Turning to the overall study: Multivisceral, liver-intestinal, or isolated intestinal transplants were received by the recipients. Every recipient was given anti-thymocyte globulin induction, then maintenance tacrolimus and steroids for approximately 3 years. Samples from a few later patients were sequenced in-house on an Illumina MiSeq with MiXCR processing rather than by the commercial service. Alloreactive clones were identified by sequencing pre-transplant mixed lymphocyte reaction products and comparing these products with unstimulated pre-transplant donor and recipient T cells. Donor T cell macrochimerism was defined as a peak of at least 4% donor T cells among recipient peripheral blood mononuclear cells. The cohort enrolled 20 to 30 intestinal transplant recipients including one retransplant, and a few patients lacking pretransplant specimens were excluded. After intestinal transplantation, graft-versus-host and host-versus-graft alloreactive T cell clones were followed in the graft, circulation and bone marrow using bulk TCR-beta CDR3 sequencing. General findings and caveats noted by the study authors: GvH clones were detected in recipient bone marrow, and some appeared earlier in ileal mucosa or blood, consistent with an intestinal mucosal origin. Patients with donor T cell macrochimerism had high GvH to HvG T cell clonal ratios in their allografts. Early after transplant, peak levels of circulating GvH clones were found to be associated with declines in HvG clones. The relatively low number and heterogeneity of intestinal transplant patients limited the conclusions.

As to this clone: Its cognate antigen has yet to be identified. No much larger clone is present one base from it, and per-base qualities are unavailable.

Blood samples were collected up to 4 times in the first month after transplant and then at least monthly when available. Its CDR3 holds 18 amino acids, cysteine through phenylalanine. The read is trimmed to its CDR3 DNA, 54 bases read in frame from base 1. Trimming removed 1 base from V and 0 bases from J, leaving 13 bases between the germline ends. CDR1 and CDR2 are read off the germline V gene as SGHDN and FVKESK. The library was built by means of the immunoSEQ multiplex PCR assay. For most patients, high-throughput TCR-beta CDR3 sequencing of genomic DNA was performed by Adaptive Biotechnologies. Under the source paper's analysis protocol: Adaptive's ImmunoSEQ software was the source of the TCR sequencing data for around 20 patients, while a few other patients were processed with MiXCR and VDJtools. CDR3 nucleotide sequences shared between donor and recipient were removed because the origin of such sequences could not be assigned. To be classed as alloreactive, a clone needed at least 2-fold expansion over unstimulated cells and a minimum CFSE-low frequency of 0.002% (template counts) or 0.001% (read counts). A clone was considered mappable if detected in the sequenced pre-transplant spleen, lymph node, or MLR CFSE-low populations of the donor or recipient. The cumulative frequency of alloreactive clones was calculated as a percentage of all sequences, weighted by copy number. TCRdb limited this immuneACCESS table to in-frame rearrangements with V and J called. A share of clones is missing; checked studies link under half to unresolved V genes, and the rest is unexplained. V and J calls and clone size are given by that table; D and trimming were obtained from the DNA. The sample data list over 45,000 clones, and 70% to 90% of these were observed just once. The ten top clones hold 1.6% of the sample.

The TCR sequence derives from a human patient who received an intestinal transplant, so some T cells may come from the graft donor. The chain is encoded by TRBV14 joined to TRBJ2-6; confidence is insufficient to name the D gene. Sequencing used PBMCs, obtained 26 days after transplant. The CDR3 reads CASSQAAGALSGANVLTF. The sequenced DNA is TGTGCCAGCAGCCAAGCGGCAGGCGCCCTCTCTGGGGCCAACGTCCTGACTTTC.